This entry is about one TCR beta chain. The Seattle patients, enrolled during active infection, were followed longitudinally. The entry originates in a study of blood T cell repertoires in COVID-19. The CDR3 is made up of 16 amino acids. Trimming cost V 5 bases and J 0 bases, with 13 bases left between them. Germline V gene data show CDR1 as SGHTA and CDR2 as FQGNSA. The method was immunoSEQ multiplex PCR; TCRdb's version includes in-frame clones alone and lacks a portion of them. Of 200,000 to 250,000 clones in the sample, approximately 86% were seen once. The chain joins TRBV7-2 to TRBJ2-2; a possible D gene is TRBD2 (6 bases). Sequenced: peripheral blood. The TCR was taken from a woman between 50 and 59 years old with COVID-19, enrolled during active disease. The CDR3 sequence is CASSLPTRSNTGELFF. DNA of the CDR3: TGTGCCAGCAGCCTTCCGACTAGGTCGAACACCGGGGAGCTGTTTTTT.